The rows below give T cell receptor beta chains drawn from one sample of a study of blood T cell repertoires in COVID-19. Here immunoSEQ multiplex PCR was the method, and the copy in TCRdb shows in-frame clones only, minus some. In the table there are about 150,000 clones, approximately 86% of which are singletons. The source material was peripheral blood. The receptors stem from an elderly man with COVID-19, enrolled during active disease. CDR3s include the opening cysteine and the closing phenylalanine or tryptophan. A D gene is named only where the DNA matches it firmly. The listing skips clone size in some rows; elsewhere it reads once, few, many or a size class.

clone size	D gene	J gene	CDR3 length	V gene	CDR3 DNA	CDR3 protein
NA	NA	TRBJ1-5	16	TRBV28	TGTGCCAGCGTAGAGAGGGTGGCCGGTGGCAATCAGCCCCAGCATTTT	CASVERVAGGNQPQHF
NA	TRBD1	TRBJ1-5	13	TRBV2	TGTGCCAGCCAAGGGGGCAGCAATCAGCCCCAGCATTTT	CASQGGSNQPQHF
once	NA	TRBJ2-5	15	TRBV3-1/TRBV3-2	TGTGCCAGCAGCCAAGATGGGACACAGAGGGAGACCCAGTACTTC	CASSQDGTQRETQYF
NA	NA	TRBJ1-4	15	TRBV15	TGTGCCACCAGCGATATGGGAGCCCAGCTTAGCAAACTGTTTTTT	CATSDMGAQLSKLFF
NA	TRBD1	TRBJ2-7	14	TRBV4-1	TGCGCCAGCAGCCAAGGGGACAGGGATTACGAGCAGTACTTC	CASSQGDRDYEQYF
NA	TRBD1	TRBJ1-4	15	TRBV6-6	TGTGCCAGCAGTGGGGGACAGGGGTTTAATGAAAAACTGTTTTTT	CASSGGQGFNEKLFF
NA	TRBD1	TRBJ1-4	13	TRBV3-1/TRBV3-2	TGTGCCAGCAGCACGGGACAGCATGAAAAACTGTTTTTT	CASSTGQHEKLFF
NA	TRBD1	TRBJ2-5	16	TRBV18	TGTGCCAGCTCACCTGCCCGGGACAGGGTTATAGAGACCCAGTACTTC	CASSPARDRVIETQYF
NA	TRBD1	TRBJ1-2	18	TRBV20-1	TGCAGTGCAAGTGCGGAATCGCGGGACAGGGGATGGAGCTATGGCTACACCTTC	CSASAESRDRGWSYGYTF
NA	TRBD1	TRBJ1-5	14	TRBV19	TGTGCCAGTAGTATGGACAGGATGGTTCAGCCCCAGCATTTT	CASSMDRMVQPQHF
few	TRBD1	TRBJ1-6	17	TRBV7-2	TGTGCCAGCAGTCAGAGGGGGCTGACCGATTATAATTCACCCCTCCACTTT	CASSQRGLTDYNSPLHF
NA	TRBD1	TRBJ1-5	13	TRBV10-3	TGTGCCATCCGGACAGGGACCCATCAGCCCCAGCATTTT	CAIRTGTHQPQHF
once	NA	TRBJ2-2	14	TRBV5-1	TGCGCCAGCAGGGAAGGGGCTGGGGTCGGGGAGCTGTTTTTT	CASREGAGVGELFF
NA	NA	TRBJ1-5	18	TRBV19	TGTGCCAGTAGTATAGACCCATGGGGGCAGGGCACTAATCAGCCCCAGCATTTT	CASSIDPWGQGTNQPQHF
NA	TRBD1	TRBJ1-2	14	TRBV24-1	TGTGCCACCAGTGAACCGGACAGGGCTGGCGGCTACACCTTC	CATSEPDRAGGYTF
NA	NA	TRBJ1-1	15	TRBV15	TGTGCCACCAGTCACGGCGGGGTAGGAGAGACTGAAGCTTTCTTT	CATSHGGVGETEAFF
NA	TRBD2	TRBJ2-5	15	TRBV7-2	TGTGCCAGCAGCTTAAGAGCGGGGGACCAAGAGACCCAGTACTTC	CASSLRAGDQETQYF
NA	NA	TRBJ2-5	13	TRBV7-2	TGTGCCAGCAGCTCCGGGGTCCAAGAGACCCAGTACTTC	CASSSGVQETQYF
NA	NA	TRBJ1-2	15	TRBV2	TGTGCCAGCAGTCCCAGATTGTCCACTAACTATGGCTACACCTTC	CASSPRLSTNYGYTF